The 14 T cell receptor beta chains below come from one sample, sequenced in a study of human T cells and chemical hapten exposure. The time point denotes: patch test 1, 2 weeks after DPC sensitization. Indicated treatment: therapeutic diphenylcyclopropenone sensitization with weekly scalp DPC. TCRdb passed the RACE reads through MiXCR, listing each CDR3 protein once. Among some 91,000 distinct CDR3 sequences listed, around an eighth were seen once. The sample in question was whole blood, obtained in connection with sensitization to the hapten diphenylcyclopropenone (DPC). The receptor source for this set is a woman in her forties with alopecia areata. Some clones in this sample may be carry-over from other donors' samples.

V gene TRBV12-3 or TRBV12-4 combines with J gene TRBJ2-1; 8 nucleotides agree with TRBD2. The trim removed 3 bases at V and 10 bases at J, leaving 14 bases unmatched. The CDR3 sequence is 16 residues long. The CDR3 loop reads CASSLGGAGEKGEQFF. In DNA form, the CDR3 reads TGTGCCAGCAGTTTGGGAGGAGCGGGAGAGAAGGGAGAGCAGTTCTTC.

In this sample, this clonotype turned up many times. This chain links TRBV24-1 with TRBJ1-2, with TRBD1 matching over 9 bases. The ends lost 4 bases at V and 4 bases at J; junction bases unmatched: 6. Germline V gene lookup returns CDR1 KGHDR and CDR2 SFDVKD. This CDR3 comprises 15 residues. The CDR3, as DNA: TGTGCCACCAGTGACCCTGGACAGGGGAGCTATGGCTACACCTTC. Amino acids: CATSDPGQGSYGYTF.

In its sample, this clonotype was seen many times. The genes are TRBV7-3 and TRBJ1-4; no reliable D call. V was cut by 2 bases and J by 8 bases, with 12 bases left in between. This CDR3 contains 14 residues. Germline V gene lookup returns CDR1 SGHTA and CDR2 FQGTGA. The CDR3 DNA sequence: TGTGCCAGCAGCTTAGGCGGGCCGGGGGAAAAACTGTTTTTT. This codes for CASSLGGPGEKLFF.

In this sample, this clonotype turned up a few times. V is TRBV6-1 and J is TRBJ2-7; no reliable D call. This CDR3 has 13 amino acids. Trimming shortened V by 3 bases and J by 1 base, and 7 bases separated the two germline ends. Germline CDR1 MNHNS, CDR2 SASEGT. This CDR3 is CASSEVWSYEQYF. The DNA for the CDR3 is TGTGCCAGCAGTGAGGTGTGGTCCTACGAGCAGTACTTC.

This clonotype was seen a handful of times. The chain links TRBV28 to TRBJ1-2; 9 bases agree with TRBD1. The germline V gene has CDR1 MDHEN and CDR2 SYDVKM. The V and J ends lost 7 bases and 2 bases, in that order; junction bases with no gene match: 2. The CDR3 has 13 amino acids. In nucleotides, the CDR3 is TGTGCCAGCACCGGGACAGGGAACTATGGCTACACCTTC. Protein: CASTGTGNYGYTF.

J is TRBJ2-5 and V is TRBV12-3 or TRBV12-4; tentatively, D is TRBD2 (5 bases). The CDR3 covers 13 residues. Deletions cut 5 bases from V and 3 bases from J, with 10 bases between. The CDR3 DNA reads TGTGCCAGCAGTCGCCGGACTGAAGAGACCCAGTACTTC. Protein: CASSRRTEETQYF.

The rearrangement joins TRBV7-3 to TRBJ1-1, with TRBD1 as a possible D gene (5 bases). The germline V gene encodes CDR1 SGHTA and CDR2 FQGTGA. Deletions cut 6 bases from V and 2 bases from J, with 16 bases between. The CDR3 has 15 residues. DNA of the CDR3: TGTGCCAGCAGTTCTGAAGGGGCCGACAACACTGAAGCTTTCTTT. This gives the protein CASSSEGADNTEAFF.

The chain couples TRBV29-1 to TRBJ2-5, with 9 bases fitting TRBD1. CDR1 SQVTM and CDR2 ANQGSEA come from the germline V gene. The CDR3 spans 12 residues. With V trimmed by 6 bases and J by 11 bases, 10 bases remained unmatched. CDR3 sequence: CSVQQGAESQYF. In DNA, the CDR3 is TGCAGCGTACAACAGGGGGCCGAATCTCAGTACTTC. The full variable domain, with the rest looked up from reference TRBV29-1 and TRBJ2-5, is SAVISQKPSRDICQRGTSLTIQCQVDSQVTMMFWYRQQPGQSLTLIATANQGSEATYESGFVIDKFPISRPNLTFSTLTVSNMSPEDSSIYLCSVQQGAESQYFGPGTRLLVL.

V is TRBV20-1 and J is TRBJ2-1; 8 bases agree with TRBD2. Germline V gene sequence: CDR1 DFQATT, CDR2 SNEGSKA (reference sequence). J gave up 15 bases and V 2 bases, and 12 bases lay outside the gene matches. CDR3 length: 13 residues. CDR3 protein: CSARRGGDGLGFF. The CDR3 nucleotides are TGCAGTGCTAGACGGGGGGGTGACGGGCTTGGGTTCTTC.

A word on this clonotype: One base away lies a much larger clone, so this may be a sequencing read error. This rearrangement joins TRBV5-1 to TRBJ2-7; D perhaps matches TRBD2 (6 bases). Trimming pared 7 bases from V and 0 bases from J, leaving 17 bases between. CDR3 length equals 15 residues. Germline V gene sequence: CDR1 SGHRS, CDR2 YFSETQ. The CDR3 DNA reads TGCGCCAGCTCTTTCACGGACGGGAGCTCCTACGAGCAGTACTTC. This codes for CASSFTDGSSYEQYF.

The rearrangement joins TRBV29-1 to TRBJ2-1; no clear D. V lost 0 bases and J lost 4, with 10 bases in between. Germline CDR1 and CDR2: SQVTM and ANQGSEA. The CDR3 length is 14 residues. In DNA form, the CDR3 reads TGCAGCGTTGAAGACAGGAGCCGATACAATGAGCAGTTCTTC. Amino acid sequence: CSVEDRSRYNEQFF.

The chain links TRBV5-1 to TRBJ1-1, with a tentative D call TRBD1 (5 bases). Trimming took 4 bases from V and 2 from J, leaving 15 bases between them. The CDR3 contains 15 residues. Germline assignment: CDR1 SGHRS and CDR2 YFSETQ. The CDR3 nucleotides read TGCGCCAGCAGCCGGGACCCAACAGATAACACTGAAGCTTTCTTT. Translating gives CASSRDPTDNTEAFF.

This clonotype was counted between two and nine times. The rearrangement uses TRBV2 and TRBJ1-3; D gene unclear. Germline CDR1 is SNHLY and CDR2 is FYNNEI. V was pared by 2 bases and J by 2 bases, with 1 base between. CDR3 size: 12 residues. CDR3 amino acids: CASSETGNTIYF. Written as DNA, the CDR3 is TGTGCCAGCAGTGAAACTGGAAACACCATATATTTT.

This clonotype was picked up a small number of times. This chain uses TRBV24-1 with TRBJ1-1, with D uncertain. In germline, CDR1 is KGHDR, CDR2 SFDVKD. V was shortened by 4 bases and J by 2 bases, with 7 bases between the two germline ends. CDR3 length: 13 amino acids. As DNA, the CDR3 is TGTGCCACCAGTGAGGGGTTAAACACTGAAGCTTTCTTT. Translation: CATSEGLNTEAFF.